One and the same sample provided the 30 T cell receptor beta chains below, sequenced in a study of shared clonotypes between healthy human individuals. Profiling relied on immunoSEQ multiplex PCR, and the TCRdb table lists in-frame clones only, not all of them. The sample includes about 1 million clones, around three quarters of them seen just once. Material for sequencing was memory CD4+ T cells from PBMCs. Subset here: CD45RA-negative fraction. These receptors were obtained from a man between 18 and 29 years old in good health. Some clones in this sample may be carry-over from other donors' samples.

The rearrangement uses TRBV4-1 and TRBJ2-3; 7 bases map to TRBD1. The V segment lost 1 base and the J segment 0 bases; nucleotides outside the gene matches: 7. The CDR3 contains 17 residues. Germline CDR1 and CDR2: MGHRA and YSYEKL. As DNA, the CDR3 is TGCGCCAGCAGCCAAGCCGGGACAGCGTATAGCACAGATACGCAGTATTTT. Translated: CASSQAGTAYSTDTQYF.

The chain carries TRBV28 and TRBJ1-2, with D possibly matching TRBD1 (5 bases). The CDR3 has 14 residues. Germline V lookup: CDR1 MDHEN, CDR2 SYDVKM. V was pared by 6 bases and J by 4 bases, with 15 bases between. CDR3 protein: CASSSPAGPYGYTF. The CDR3 DNA is TGTGCCAGCAGCTCCCCCGCAGGGCCCTATGGCTACACCTTC.

This clone was picked up a small number of times. The chain uses TRBV6-4 and TRBJ1-1; TRBD1 might be the D (5 bases). The germline V and J ends were trimmed by 6 bases and 2 bases, with 10 bases remaining between them. The CDR3 covers 13 residues. The germline gives CDR1 MRHNA, CDR2 SNTAGT. The CDR3 DNA is TGTGCCAGCAGACGGACAATAAACACTGAAGCTTTCTTT. This gives the protein CASRRTINTEAFF.

The table lists this clone with a few counts. The chain uses TRBV2 and TRBJ1-1, with TRBD1 matching 10 bases. The germline V gene has CDR1 SNHLY and CDR2 FYNNEI. The CDR3 has 14 amino acids. V shed 5 bases, J shed 5 bases, and the junction held 5 bases outside the gene matches. The CDR3 region has the DNA TGTGCCAGCAGTCGACAGGGGGCTGTAACTGAAGCTTTCTTT. Its translation: CASSRQGAVTEAFF.

J is TRBJ2-7 and V is TRBV28, with D perhaps TRBD1 (6 bases). Germline-derived CDR1 and CDR2 are MDHEN and SYDVKM. V lost 4 bases and J lost 3, with 13 bases in between. The length of the CDR3 is 14 residues. The CDR3 loop is CASSSLTGVYEQYF. The CDR3 DNA reads as TGTGCCAGCAGTTCTTTGACAGGAGTCTACGAGCAGTACTTC.

The V gene is TRBV7-8, the J gene TRBJ1-5, with D maybe TRBD1 (5 bases). Germline V CDR1 and CDR2: SGHVS, FQNEAQ. This CDR3 contains 15 residues. V lost 5 bases and J 7 bases, leaving 18 bases between the germline ends. Here the CDR3 DNA reads TGTGCCAGCAGCCCCACCGGAGGCAGGGAGCAGCCCCAGCATTTT. This sequence encodes CASSPTGGREQPQHF.

The V call is TRBV28, the J call TRBJ2-2, with D tentatively TRBD1 (6 bases). The V end was cut by 4 bases, the J end by 4 bases, with 13 bases between. Germline V gene sequence: CDR1 MDHEN, CDR2 SYDVKM. The CDR3 loop spans 15 amino acids. CDR3 sequence: CASSSQGLGTGELFF. The DNA for the CDR3 is TGTGCCAGCAGTTCCCAGGGGCTGGGCACCGGGGAGCTGTTTTTT. The variable domain in full, completed from reference TRBV28 and TRBJ2-2, reads DVKVTQSSRYLVKRTGEKVFLECVQDMDHENMFWYRQDPGLGLRLIYFSYDVKMKEKGDIPEGYSVSREKKERFSLILESASTNQTSMYLCASSSQGLGTGELFFGEGSRLTVL.

The rearrangement uses TRBV28 and TRBJ2-1, with 9 bases identical to TRBD2. V was pared by 8 bases and J by 12 bases, with 20 bases of the junction left unmatched. CDR1 is MDHEN and CDR2 is SYDVKM in the germline V gene. The CDR3 sequence is 16 residues long. CDR3 region: CASRLAGEELGYGQFF. In DNA form, the CDR3 reads TGTGCCAGCCGATTAGCGGGAGAAGAGTTGGGATATGGGCAGTTCTTC.

The genes are TRBV28 and TRBJ2-1; 7 nucleotides match TRBD1. CDR1 and CDR2 from the germline V gene are MDHEN and SYDVKM. V was pared by 8 bases and J by 7 bases, with 5 bases of the junction left unmatched. CDR3 length: 12 amino acids. This CDR3 is CASLGQQNEQFF. The CDR3 nucleotides are TGTGCCAGCTTGGGACAGCAGAATGAGCAGTTCTTC.

As to this clone: Different DNA sequences within this sample yield the same CDR3. The chain links TRBV28 to TRBJ1-5, with a possible D match to TRBD1 (5 bases). The CDR3 extends over 15 amino acids. The germline V and J ends were trimmed by 2 bases and 2 bases, with 10 bases remaining between them. From germline, CDR1 is MDHEN and CDR2 SYDVKM. CDR3 DNA sequence: TGTGCCAGCAGTTTAGGGGGAGGTGGCAATCAGCCCCAGCATTTT. Translating it yields CASSLGGGGNQPQHF. The entire variable domain, with the rest obtained from reference TRBV28 and TRBJ1-5, is as follows: DVKVTQSSRYLVKRTGEKVFLECVQDMDHENMFWYRQDPGLGLRLIYFSYDVKMKEKGDIPEGYSVSREKKERFSLILESASTNQTSMYLCASSLGGGGNQPQHFGDGTRLSIL.

The rearrangement joins TRBV11-2 to TRBJ1-3; possible D gene TRBD1, 6 bases. V was cut by 0 bases and J by 5 bases, with 11 bases left in between. This CDR3 spans 15 amino acids. The germline V gene has CDR1 SGHAT and CDR2 FQNNGV. The CDR3, as DNA: TGTGCCAGCAGCTTAGATACAGGGTCCAGAAACACCATATATTTT. This codes for CASSLDTGSRNTIYF.

The CDR3 region is CASRSSHIQIYNEQFF. CDR3 DNA: TGTGCCAGTAGGAGTTCACACATACAGATCTACAATGAGCAGTTCTTC. The chain joins TRBV19 to TRBJ2-1; unclear D gene. The CDR3 consists of 16 residues. Per the germline V gene, CDR1 is LNHDA and CDR2 is SQIVND (reference sequence). The ends were cut back, 6 bases at V and 3 bases at J, with 18 bases in the middle.

The rearrangement links TRBV2 to TRBJ2-7; 8 bases map to TRBD1. The CDR3 contains 14 residues. Germline V gene lookup returns CDR1 SNHLY and CDR2 FYNNEI. Unmatched junction bases numbered 9, after V lost 6 bases and J lost 5 bases. The CDR3 region has the DNA TGTGCCAGCAGGGACGACAGGGGAAGGGACGAGCAGTACTTC. This translates into CASRDDRGRDEQYF.

This clone came up once. This sequence joins TRBV9 and TRBJ1-2; D gene ambiguous. Germline loops: CDR1 SGDLS, CDR2 YYNGEE. Between the trimmed V and J ends, which lost 2 bases and 4 bases, there was a span of 12 bases. The CDR3 contains 14 residues. CDR3 nucleotides: TGTGCCAGCAGCGTTGATGGGGATGCCTATGGCTACACCTTC. Amino acids: CASSVDGDAYGYTF.

CDR3 bases: TGTGCCAGCTCTCCCCCTGGGGGGCTCTCCTACGAGCAGTACTTC. It encodes CASSPPGGLSYEQYF. This chain links TRBV25-1 with TRBJ2-7; D tentatively reads TRBD1 or TRBD2 (6 bases each). Per the germline V gene, CDR1 is MGHDK and CDR2 is SYGVNS. The V and J ends lost 8 bases and 0 bases respectively, with 17 bases between them. This CDR3 has 15 amino acids.

The V gene is TRBV10-3, the J gene TRBJ2-7; a weak D match, TRBD2 (7 bases). The germline CDR1 and CDR2 sequences are ENHRY and SYGVKD. CDR3 length: 18 amino acids. V was shortened by 6 bases and J by 6 bases, with 30 bases between the two germline ends. The CDR3: CAISQGRGVTRGRLEQYF. CDR3 bases: TGTGCCATCAGCCAGGGGAGGGGAGTCACGCGAGGGCGGCTCGAGCAGTACTTC.

This clone was observed a few times. The rearrangement joins TRBV5-1 to TRBJ1-4; D is perhaps TRBD1 (6 bases). In germline, CDR1 is SGHRS, CDR2 YFSETQ. Trimming removed 2 bases at V and 7 bases at J, with 18 bases between. This CDR3 is built from 16 residues. The CDR3 loop reads CASSFLGGDGSEKLFF. DNA for the CDR3: TGCGCCAGCAGCTTTCTGGGGGGCGATGGGAGTGAAAAACTGTTTTTT.

The chain recombines TRBV10-3 with TRBJ2-1; weak D call: TRBD1 (5 bases). The CDR3 is 11 amino acids. Germline V lookup: CDR1 ENHRY, CDR2 SYGVKD. The germline V and J ends were trimmed by 6 bases and 6 bases, with 6 bases remaining between them. CDR3 region: CAISTGNEQFF. CDR3 nucleotide sequence: TGTGCCATCAGCACAGGCAATGAGCAGTTCTTC.

The chain combines TRBV9 with TRBJ2-1, with 13 bases identical to TRBD2. V lost 4 bases to trimming and J lost 10 bases; unmatched junction nucleotides: 8. The CDR3 is 15 amino acids. From germline, CDR1 is SGDLS and CDR2 YYNGEE. DNA for the CDR3: TGTGCCAGCAGCTTCGGACTAGCGGGAGCTGACGAGCAGTTCTTC. Amino acid sequence: CASSFGLAGADEQFF.

The chain recombines TRBV25-1 with TRBJ2-3, with unresolved D. V lost 10 bases and J 2 bases, leaving 13 bases between the germline ends. The CDR3 is 13 amino acids. CDR1 MGHDK and CDR2 SYGVNS come from the germline V gene. CDR3 bases: TGTGCCACCGGACGTAGTGACACAGATACGCAGTATTTT. Its translation: CATGRSDTDTQYF.

The rearrangement joins TRBV19 to TRBJ2-6; 12 bases agree with TRBD1. Germline values: CDR1 LNHDA, CDR2 SQIVND (reference sequence). There are 18 residues in the CDR3. Trimming removed 7 bases from V and 4 bases from J; junction bases left unmatched: 11. The CDR3 DNA follows: TGTGCCAGTAAGGGACAGGGGGCGCGGTTTTCCGGGGCCAACGTCCTGACTTTC. This gives the protein CASKGQGARFSGANVLTF.

J is TRBJ2-1 and V is TRBV5-1; D is possibly TRBD1 (5 bases). The CDR3 is 11 amino acids. The ends were cut back, 4 bases at V and 10 bases at J, with 9 bases in the middle. Germline CDR1 SGHRS, CDR2 YFSETQ. CDR3 region: CASSATGEQFF. The CDR3 coding sequence is TGCGCCAGCAGCGCAACAGGAGAGCAGTTCTTC. The full variable domain, rest sourced from reference TRBV5-1 and TRBJ2-1, is KAGVTQTPRYLIKTRGQQVTLSCSPISGHRSVSWYQQTPGQGLQFLFEYFSETQRNKGNFPGRFSGRQFSNSRSEMNVSTLELGDSALYLCASSATGEQFFGPGTRLTVL.

This sequence joins TRBV11-3 and TRBJ2-1; 10 nucleotides match TRBD1. This CDR3 is 14 amino acids long. The V segment lost 5 bases and the J segment 9 bases; nucleotides outside the gene matches: 7. From germline, CDR1 is SGHNT and CDR2 YENEEA. The CDR3 spells CASSQGQGIAEQFF. CDR3 coding DNA: TGTGCCAGCAGCCAGGGACAGGGGATCGCTGAGCAGTTCTTC.

This clone showed up just a few times. V and J are TRBV7-8 and TRBJ2-7, with D maybe TRBD1 (5 bases). The CDR3 length is 15 residues. Trimming removed 5 bases at V and 3 bases at J, with 17 bases between. CDR1 SGHVS and CDR2 FQNEAQ come from the germline V gene. Written as DNA, the CDR3 is TGTGCCAGCAGCCCCGGGCGCCTAGGACACTACGAGCAGTACTTC. Amino acid sequence: CASSPGRLGHYEQYF.

The chain carries TRBV19 and TRBJ1-1, with D maybe TRBD1 (5 bases). The CDR3 contains 12 residues. Trimming pared 1 base from V and 7 bases from J, leaving 7 bases between. Germline V gene lookup returns CDR1 LNHDA and CDR2 SQIVND (reference sequence). CDR3 protein: CASSIGRVEAFF. The DNA of the CDR3 is TGTGCCAGTAGTATAGGCAGGGTTGAAGCTTTCTTT.

The rearrangement links TRBV7-2 to TRBJ1-2; D might be TRBD1 (5 bases). V lost 5 bases, J lost 11 bases, and 21 bases lay in between. CDR3 size: 14 residues. The V gene's germline CDR1 is SGHTA and CDR2 FQGNSA. The CDR3 region has the DNA TGTGCCAGCAGCCCGGGGCGGGGCTTTGAGAGATACACCTTC. Translation: CASSPGRGFERYTF.

The V gene is TRBV7-2, the J gene TRBJ2-5; a possible D gene is TRBD2 (6 bases). Per the germline V gene, CDR1 is SGHTA and CDR2 is FQGNSA. Trimming stripped 3 bases from V and 5 bases from J, with 28 bases between. The CDR3 has 19 amino acids. CDR3 DNA sequence: TGTGCCAGCAGCTTCTTGAGTTTTTGGAACAGGAGGGTTTCGGAGACCCAGTACTTC. Translated: CASSFLSFWNRRVSETQYF.

V is TRBV29-1 and J is TRBJ1-5; D not resolved. The CDR3 consists of 13 residues. Trimming removed 6 bases from V and 4 bases from J, with 13 bases in between. Per germline, CDR1 SQVTM and CDR2 ANQGSEA. The CDR3 here is CSVQPGFNQPQHF. The CDR3 DNA sequence: TGCAGCGTCCAACCGGGGTTTAATCAGCCCCAGCATTTT.

Only one count was recorded for this clone. The gene calls are TRBV5-4 and TRBJ2-5; 7 nucleotides match TRBD1. The V gene end was trimmed by 3 bases and the J gene end by 4 bases; junction bases not matched to a gene: 3. CDR1 and CDR2 from the germline V gene are SGHNT and YYREEE (reference sequence). The CDR3 sequence is 13 residues long. CDR3 sequence: CASSWDSGETQYF. CDR3 coding DNA: TGTGCCAGCAGCTGGGACAGTGGAGAGACCCAGTACTTC.

The chain couples TRBV4-2 to TRBJ1-2, with D possibly TRBD1 on 6 matching bases. CDR1 LGHNA and CDR2 YNFKEQ come from the germline V gene. V lost 0 bases, J lost 8 bases, and 22 bases lay in between. The CDR3 extends over 17 amino acids. The DNA of the CDR3 is TGTGCCAGCAGCCAAGACAGGGGATTTATGGGAGTTCGCGGCTACACCTTC. This translates into CASSQDRGFMGVRGYTF.